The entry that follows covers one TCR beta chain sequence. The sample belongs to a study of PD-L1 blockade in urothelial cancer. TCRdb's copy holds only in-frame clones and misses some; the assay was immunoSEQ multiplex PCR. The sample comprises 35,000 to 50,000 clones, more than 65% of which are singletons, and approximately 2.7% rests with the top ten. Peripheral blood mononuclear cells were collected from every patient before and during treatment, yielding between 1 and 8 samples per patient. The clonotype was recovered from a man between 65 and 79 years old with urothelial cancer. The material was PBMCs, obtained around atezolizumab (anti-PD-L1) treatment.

The CDR3 loop reads CASSEGDSEFNYGYTF. For the CDR3, the DNA is TGTGCCAGCAGTGAAGGGGACAGCGAATTTAACTATGGCTACACCTTC. V gene TRBV6-1 combines with J gene TRBJ1-2, with 7 bases aligning to TRBD1. This CDR3 region has 16 residues. The V and J ends lost 1 base and 1 base, in that order; junction bases with no gene match: 6. Germline assignment: CDR1 MNHNS and CDR2 SASEGT.